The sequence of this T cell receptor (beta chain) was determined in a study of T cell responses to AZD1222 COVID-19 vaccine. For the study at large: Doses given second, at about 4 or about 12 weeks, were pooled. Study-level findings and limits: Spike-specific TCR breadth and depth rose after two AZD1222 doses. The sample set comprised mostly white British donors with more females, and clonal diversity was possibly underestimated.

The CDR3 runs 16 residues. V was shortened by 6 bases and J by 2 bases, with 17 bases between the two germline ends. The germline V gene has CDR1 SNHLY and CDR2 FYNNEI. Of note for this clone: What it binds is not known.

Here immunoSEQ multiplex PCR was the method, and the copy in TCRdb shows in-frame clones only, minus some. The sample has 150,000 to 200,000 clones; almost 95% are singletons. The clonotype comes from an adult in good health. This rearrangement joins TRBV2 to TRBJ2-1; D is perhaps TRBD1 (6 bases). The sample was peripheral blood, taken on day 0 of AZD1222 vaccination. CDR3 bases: TGTGCCAGCAGGAGGACAGAGATGGTGACCTACAATGAGCAGTTCTTC. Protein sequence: CASRRTEMVTYNEQFF.